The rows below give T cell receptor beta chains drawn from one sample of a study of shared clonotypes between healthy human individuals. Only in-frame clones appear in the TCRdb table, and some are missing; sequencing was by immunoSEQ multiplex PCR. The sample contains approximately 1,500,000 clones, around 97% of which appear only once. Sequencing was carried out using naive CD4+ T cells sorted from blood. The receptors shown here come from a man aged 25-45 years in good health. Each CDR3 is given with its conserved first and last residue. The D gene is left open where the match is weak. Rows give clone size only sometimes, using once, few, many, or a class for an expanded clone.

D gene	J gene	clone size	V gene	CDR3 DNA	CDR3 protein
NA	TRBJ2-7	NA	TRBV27	TGTGCCAGCAGCATAAGGGGGAGCGAGCAGTACTTC	CASSIRGSEQYF
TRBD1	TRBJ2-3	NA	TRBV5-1	TGCGCCAGCAGCCTCGGGAAACAGGGGGCGCGACGGTTCAGCACAGATACGCAGTATTTT	CASSLGKQGARRFSTDTQYF
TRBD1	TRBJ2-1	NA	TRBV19	TGTGCCAGTATGGGACAGTACAATGAGCAGTTCTTC	CASMGQYNEQFF
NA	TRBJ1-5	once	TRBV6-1	TGTGCCAGCAACCGGGACCGCAATCAGCCCCAGCATTTT	CASNRDRNQPQHF
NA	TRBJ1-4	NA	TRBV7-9	TGTGCCAGCAGTTCCGACAGGACGTACGAAAAACTGTTTTTT	CASSSDRTYEKLFF
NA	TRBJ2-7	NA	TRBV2	TGTGCCAGCACAGACCAGCGCGTCGAGCAGTACTTC	CASTDQRVEQYF
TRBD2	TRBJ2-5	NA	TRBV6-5	TGTGCCAGCACCGGGAGGGCCGTCGAGACCCAGTACTTC	CASTGRAVETQYF
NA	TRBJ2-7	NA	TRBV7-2	TGTGCCAGCAGCTTAGTGGGGGCCGGGAGTGGCTACGAGCAGTACTTC	CASSLVGAGSGYEQYF
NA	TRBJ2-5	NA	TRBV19	TGTGCCAGTAGTATCTCAGGCGGGATGGAGACCCAGTACTTC	CASSISGGMETQYF
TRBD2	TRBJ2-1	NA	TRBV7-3	TGTGCCAGCAGCTTAATGGTGCTAGCGGGGGGTAATGAGCAGTTCTTC	CASSLMVLAGGNEQFF
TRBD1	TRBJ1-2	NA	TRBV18	TGTGCCAGCTCACCACCCTTACGACAGGGTGGGTACACCTTC	CASSPPLRQGGYTF
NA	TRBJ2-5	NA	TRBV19	TGTGCCAGTAGTATCCGCGGACAGCTACAAGAGACCCAGTACTTC	CASSIRGQLQETQYF
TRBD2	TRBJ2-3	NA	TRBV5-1	TGCGCCAGCAGCTTGAATCGGGGATGGGCTAGCGGGAGCGTTATCACAGATACGCAGTATTTT	CASSLNRGWASGSVITDTQYF
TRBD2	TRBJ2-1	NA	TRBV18	TGTGCCAGCTCACCACCGGGAGGGAATGAGCAGTTCTTC	CASSPPGGNEQFF
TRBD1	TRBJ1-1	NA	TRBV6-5	TGTGCCAGCAGTTTAAGACAGGGGAGCGGGGTCACTGAAGCTTTCTTT	CASSLRQGSGVTEAFF
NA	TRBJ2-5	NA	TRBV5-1	TGCGCCAGCAGTGTCCCGGCTCAAGAGACCCAGTACTTC	CASSVPAQETQYF
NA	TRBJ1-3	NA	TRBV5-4	TGTGCCAGCAGCGGAAAAACAGGCCCAGCTGGAAACACCATATATTTT	CASSGKTGPAGNTIYF
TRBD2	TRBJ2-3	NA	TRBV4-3	TGCGCCAGCAGCACAACTAGCGGGAGAAGCACAGATACGCAGTATTTT	CASSTTSGRSTDTQYF
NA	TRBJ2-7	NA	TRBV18	TGTGCCAGCTCACCACGGGAGGGGGCTCGGTTCTACGAGCAGTACTTC	CASSPREGARFYEQYF
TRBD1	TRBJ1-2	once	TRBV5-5	TGTGCCAGCAGCTTGGCAGGGGGCGGCTATGGCTACACCTTC	CASSLAGGGYGYTF
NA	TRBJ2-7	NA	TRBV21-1	TGTGCCAGCAGCTACCGGGACTATTACGAGCAGTACTTC	CASSYRDYYEQYF
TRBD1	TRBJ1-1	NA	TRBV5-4	TGTGCCAGCAGCCGCGGACAGGGGTCTTTCAGCACTGAAGCTTTCTTT	CASSRGQGSFSTEAFF
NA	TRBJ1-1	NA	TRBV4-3	TGCGCCAGCAGCCATACTGGGAACACTGAAGCTTTCTTT	CASSHTGNTEAFF
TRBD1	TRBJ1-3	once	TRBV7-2	TGTGCCAGCAGCTGGGGACAGGCCAGGGGAAACACCATATATTTT	CASSWGQARGNTIYF
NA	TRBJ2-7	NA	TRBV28	TGTGCCAGCAGTTTATTAGGCGGGAATCTGGTCGAGCAGTACTTC	CASSLLGGNLVEQYF
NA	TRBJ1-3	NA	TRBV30	TGTGCCTGGAGTACGGGGAGCTCTGGAAACACCATATATTTT	CAWSTGSSGNTIYF
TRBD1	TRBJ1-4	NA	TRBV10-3	TGTGCTTCACAGGACAGGGACGGTGAAAAACTGTTTTTT	CASQDRDGEKLFF
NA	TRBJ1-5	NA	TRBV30	TGTGCCTGGAGTGTCATGAGGGTCGACCAGCCCCAGCATTTT	CAWSVMRVDQPQHF
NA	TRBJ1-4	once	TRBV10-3	TGTGCCATCAGTGAGTCGGGCAGGGGTAGTGAAAAACTGTTTTTT	CAISESGRGSEKLFF
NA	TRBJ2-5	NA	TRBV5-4	TGTGCCAGCAGCCTTCAAGAGACCCAGTACTTC	CASSLQETQYF
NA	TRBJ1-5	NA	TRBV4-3	TGCGCCAGCAGCAAGGCGGGGGAGGGGGATCAGCCCCAGCATTTT	CASSKAGEGDQPQHF
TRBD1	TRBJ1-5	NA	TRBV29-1	TGCAGCGTTGAAGGGGCCGGGGGACAGGGAAGGTATAGCAATCAGCCCCAGCATTTT	CSVEGAGGQGRYSNQPQHF
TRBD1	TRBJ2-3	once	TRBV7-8	TGTGCCAGCAGCTCCTGGACAGGGGTCCGCACAGATACGCAGTATTTT	CASSSWTGVRTDTQYF
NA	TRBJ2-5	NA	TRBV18	TGTGCCAGCTCACCATCGGGGAAGGAGACCCAGTACTTC	CASSPSGKETQYF
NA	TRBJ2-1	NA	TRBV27	TGTGCCAGCAGTTCACCCGCTCTTGGGGGAAGTAGATACAATGAGCAGTTCTTC	CASSSPALGGSRYNEQFF
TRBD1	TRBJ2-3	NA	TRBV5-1	TGCGCCAGCAGCTCCTACAGGGGGTCTAGCACAGATACGCAGTATTTT	CASSSYRGSSTDTQYF
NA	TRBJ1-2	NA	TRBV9	TGTGCCAGCAGCGTGCACAGCGGAACTAACTATGGCTACACCTTC	CASSVHSGTNYGYTF
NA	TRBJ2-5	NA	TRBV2	TGTGCCAGCCGGCAGCAAGAGACCCAGTACTTC	CASRQQETQYF
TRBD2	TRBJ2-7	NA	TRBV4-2	TGTGCCAGCAGCCAAGCGGCTAGCGGAACCTACGAGCAGTACTTC	CASSQAASGTYEQYF
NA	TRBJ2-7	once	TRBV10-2	TGCGCCAGCAGTATCCTTTTCTCCTACGAGCAGTACTTC	CASSILFSYEQYF
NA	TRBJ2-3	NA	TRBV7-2	TGTGCCAGCAGCTTCGGGGGTTATACGCAGTATTTT	CASSFGGYTQYF
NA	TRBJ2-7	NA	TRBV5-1	TGCGCCAGCAGCTTGGCCAAGAGACACTACGAGCAGTACTTC	CASSLAKRHYEQYF
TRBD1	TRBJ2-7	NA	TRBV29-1	TGCAGCGCAAGGGACAGATCCTACGAGCAGTACTTC	CSARDRSYEQYF
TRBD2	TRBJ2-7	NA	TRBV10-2	TGCGCCAGCAGGACTAGCGACTACGAGCAGTACTTC	CASRTSDYEQYF
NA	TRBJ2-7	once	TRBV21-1	TGTGCCAGCAGCAAGGGGGACGAGCAGTACTTC	CASSKGDEQYF
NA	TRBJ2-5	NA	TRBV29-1	TGCAGCGTTCCTAGGGGGGGCGGGGAGACCCAGTACTTC	CSVPRGGGETQYF
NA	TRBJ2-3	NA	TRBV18	TGTGCCAGCTCACCACCTAGCGGTAGCACAGATACGCAGTATTTT	CASSPPSGSTDTQYF
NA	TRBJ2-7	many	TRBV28	TGTGCCAGCAGTCCGGGGCAGACCTACGAGCAGTACTTC	CASSPGQTYEQYF
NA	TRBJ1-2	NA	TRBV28	TGTGCCCTATTTATCCCTGTCTATGGCTACACCTTC	CALFIPVYGYTF
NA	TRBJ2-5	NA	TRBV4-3	TGCGCCAGCAGCCCAAGAAGACTTTCAGGGGGGTGGGAGACCCAGTACTTC	CASSPRRLSGGWETQYF
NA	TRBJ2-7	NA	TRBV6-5	TGTGCCAGCAGTTACTCCCCTTATAGGACCCACGAGCAGTACTTC	CASSYSPYRTHEQYF
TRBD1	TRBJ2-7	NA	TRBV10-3	TGTGCCACACAACCGGGACAGGGGTACGAGCAGTACTTC	CATQPGQGYEQYF
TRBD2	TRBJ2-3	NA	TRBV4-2	TGTGCCAGCAGCCATCAGCCTTGGACTAGCTCCAGCACAGATACGCAGTATTTT	CASSHQPWTSSSTDTQYF
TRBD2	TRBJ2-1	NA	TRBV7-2	TGTGCCAGCAGCTTGGCGTCTAGCGGGAGTAATGAGCAGTTCTTC	CASSLASSGSNEQFF
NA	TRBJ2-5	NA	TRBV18	TGTGCCAGCTCCGATCGGGGATTAGAGACCCAGTACTTC	CASSDRGLETQYF
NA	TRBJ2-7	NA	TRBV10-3	TGTGCCATCGGACGCTCCTACGAGCAGTACTTC	CAIGRSYEQYF